The 14 T cell receptor beta chains listed next were all sequenced from one sample in a study of beta chain features in type 1 diabetes. Study-level findings and limits: Moderately but significantly shorter TCRB CDR3s were found in Type 1 diabetes patients in all four CD4+ subsets.

No antigen has been identified for these receptors. Since all of the isolated RNA was reverse transcribed, expressed TCRB transcripts were what got sequenced. Libraries were prepared by immunoSEQ multiplex PCR; TCRdb keeps only in-frame clonotypes and omits some of them. The sample gives roughly 700,000 clones, 10% to 15% of which show up once; 0.022% is in the top ten. The sequenced material came from naive CD4+ T cells from blood. The receptors originated from a man between 18 and 29 years old with type 1 diabetes.

There are a few counts of this clone. The chain employs TRBV5-1 and TRBJ1-5, with 8 positions matching TRBD1. The CDR3 consists of 16 residues. CDR1 and CDR2 (germline): SGHRS, YFSETQ. V was pared by 3 bases and J by 0 bases, with 5 bases of the junction left unmatched. For the CDR3, the DNA is TGCGCCAGCAGCTCAGGACAGGGAGATAGCAATCAGCCCCAGCATTTT. This encodes CASSSGQGDSNQPQHF.

CDR3 in amino acids: CASVGRRGAADTQYF. The CDR3 DNA follows: TGTGCCAGCGTGGGGAGGCGGGGGGCGGCAGATACGCAGTATTTT. The chain has TRBV6-6 and TRBJ2-3, with TRBD2 matching 8 bases. V was clipped by 8 bases and J by 4 bases; unmatched bases: 11. Germline V gene data show CDR1 as MNHNY and CDR2 as SVGAGI (reference sequence). This CDR3 region has 15 residues.

This sequence joins TRBV5-1 and TRBJ2-5; possibly TRBD2 for D (5 bases). Per germline, CDR1 SGHRS and CDR2 YFSETQ. The CDR3 runs 13 residues. Trimming cost V 3 bases and J 2 bases, with 8 bases left between them. DNA of the CDR3: TGCGCCAGCAGCTCCGGGGATCAAGAGACCCAGTACTTC. This gives the protein CASSSGDQETQYF.

This chain uses TRBV19 with TRBJ2-7; D is undetermined. This CDR3 has 13 residues. V lost 5 bases to trimming and J lost 2 bases, with 10 bases between them. In germline, CDR1 is LNHDA, CDR2 SQIVND (reference sequence). This CDR3 reads CASSVTSTYEQYF. The CDR3 nucleotides read TGTGCCAGTAGTGTGACCTCTACCTACGAGCAGTACTTC.

V and J are TRBV5-1 and TRBJ2-5, with 9 bases matching TRBD2. CDR1 and CDR2 (germline): SGHRS, YFSETQ. The CDR3 runs to 17 residues. V was pared by 4 bases and J by 5 bases, with 15 bases of the junction left unmatched. CDR3 in DNA: TGCGCCAGCAGCAATCCCTCCGGCGGGGGGGCCGCGGAGACCCAGTACTTC. It is translated as CASSNPSGGGAAETQYF. Complete variable domain (other parts from reference TRBV5-1 and TRBJ2-5): KAGVTQTPRYLIKTRGQQVTLSCSPISGHRSVSWYQQTPGQGLQFLFEYFSETQRNKGNFPGRFSGRQFSNSRSEMNVSTLELGDSALYLCASSNPSGGGAAETQYFGPGTRLLVL.

The chain links TRBV5-1 to TRBJ1-1, with D perhaps TRBD1 (6 bases). The CDR3 is 15 residues long. V lost 0 bases and J lost 4, with 13 bases in between. Germline-derived CDR1 and CDR2 are SGHRS and YFSETQ. CDR3 amino acids: CASSLDSPGVTEAFF. The CDR3 DNA is TGCGCCAGCAGCTTGGATTCCCCAGGGGTCACTGAAGCTTTCTTT.

This rearrangement joins TRBV30 to TRBJ2-5, with D possibly TRBD2 on 6 matching bases. CDR3 length equals 14 residues. Trimming removed 1 base from V and 5 bases from J, with 14 bases in between. Germline V gives CDR1 GTSNPN, CDR2 SVGIG (reference sequence). The CDR3 DNA sequence: TGTGCCTGGAGTGCTTCACTAGCCGGGGAGACCCAGTACTTC. Its translation: CAWSASLAGETQYF.

In its sample, this clone was seen a few times. This rearrangement joins TRBV5-5 to TRBJ1-4, with D uncertain. Germline V gene lookup returns CDR1 SGHKS and CDR2 YYEKEE (reference sequence). CDR3 size: 14 residues. The ends were cut back, 7 bases at V and 0 bases at J, with 10 bases in the middle. The CDR3 DNA follows: TGTGCCAGCCAATCAGTCGCAACTAATGAAAAACTGTTTTTT. Amino acid sequence: CASQSVATNEKLFF.

The chain recombines TRBV10-3 with TRBJ1-1; 12 bases are shared with TRBD1. CDR3 length equals 13 residues. V shed 7 bases and J 11 bases; nucleotides not matched to a gene: 8. The germline CDR1 and CDR2 sequences are ENHRY and SYGVKD. As DNA, the CDR3 is TGTGCCATCACATCCGGGACAGGGGGCGATGCTTTCTTT. It yields the protein CAITSGTGGDAFF.

The chain employs TRBV23-1 and TRBJ2-3; 9 bases match TRBD1. TRBV23-1 is annotated as an ORF whose role is uncertain. J lost 1 base, V lost 7 bases, and 6 bases had no gene match. The CDR3 is 15 residues long. DNA for the CDR3: TGCGCCAGCAAACAGGGGGCTAGGGGCACAGATACGCAGTATTTT. Encoded protein: CASKQGARGTDTQYF.

The rearrangement uses TRBV6-5 and TRBJ1-2; the match to TRBD1 covers 7 bases. The CDR3 sequence is 13 residues long. Germline CDR1 is MNHEY and CDR2 is SVGAGI. V shed 9 bases, J shed 8 bases, and the junction held 12 bases outside the gene matches. CDR3 protein: CASRRTGVEGYTF. The CDR3 bases are TGTGCCAGTAGACGGACAGGAGTTGAAGGCTACACCTTC.

The chain employs TRBV6-1 and TRBJ1-5, with a weak D call TRBD1 (6 bases). Trimming took off 2 bases at V and 5 bases at J, with 16 bases between the two ends. Germline values: CDR1 MNHNS, CDR2 SASEGT. This CDR3 spans 16 amino acids. CDR3: CASSESSQGRYQPQHF. In DNA, the CDR3 is TGTGCCAGCAGTGAATCTTCACAGGGCCGATATCAGCCCCAGCATTTT.

In this sample, this clone turned up a few times. V is TRBV5-1 and J is TRBJ1-1; no definite D call. The CDR3 consists of 12 residues. V shed 6 bases and J shed 3 bases, with 9 bases lying between them. Germline CDR1 is SGHRS and CDR2 is YFSETQ. CDR3 sequence (DNA): TGCGCCAGCATCGGGGAGGACACTGAAGCTTTCTTT. Translated: CASIGEDTEAFF. Full variable domain (outside the CDR3, taken from reference TRBV5-1 and TRBJ1-1): KAGVTQTPRYLIKTRGQQVTLSCSPISGHRSVSWYQQTPGQGLQFLFEYFSETQRNKGNFPGRFSGRQFSNSRSEMNVSTLELGDSALYLCASIGEDTEAFFGQGTRLTVV.

The chain employs TRBV30 and TRBJ1-1; 8 nucleotides line up with TRBD1. The trim removed 0 bases at V and 5 bases at J, leaving 8 bases unmatched. The CDR3 spans 15 residues. CDR1 GTSNPN and CDR2 SVGIG come from the germline V gene (reference sequence). The CDR3 DNA sequence: TGTGCCTGGAGTGTACTCAGGGGGCTCAGGACTGAAGCTTTCTTT. It is translated as CAWSVLRGLRTEAFF.